The 27 T cell receptor beta chains reported below all come from one sample, sequenced in a study of OX40 agonist ivuxolimab in advanced cancers. TCRdb's copy holds only in-frame clones and misses some; the assay was immunoSEQ multiplex PCR. The table has about 71,000 clones, around 82% seen once; the top ten hold about 5.4%. This material consisted of CD4+ or CD8+ T cells sorted from blood, taken in a trial of the OX40 agonist ivuxolimab. Receptors originate from an adult with an advanced solid tumor such as melanoma, head and neck, liver or kidney cancer.

This sequence joins TRBV5-4 and TRBJ2-7; 12 bases are shared with TRBD2. The CDR3 runs 17 residues. Germline values: CDR1 SGHNT, CDR2 YYREEE (reference sequence). The trim removed 3 bases at V and 0 bases at J, leaving 7 bases unmatched. Here the CDR3 DNA reads TGTGCCAGCAGCTCCGGACTAGCGGGAATGGTCTCCTACGAGCAGTACTTC. Its translation is CASSSGLAGMVSYEQYF.

The chain uses TRBV11-2 and TRBJ2-7, with D perhaps assigned TRBD1 or TRBD2 (5 bases each). The CDR3 loop spans 15 amino acids. CDR1 is SGHAT, CDR2 FQNNGV, per germline. V lost 6 bases and J 7 bases, leaving 22 bases between the germline ends. CDR3 region: CASSPNWDHLREQYF. The CDR3 region has the DNA TGTGCCAGCAGTCCGAACTGGGACCACCTGAGGGAGCAGTACTTC.

This clone appeared once. The chain couples TRBV18 to TRBJ1-6; D remains unclear. The CDR3 runs 17 residues. The V gene's germline CDR1 is KGHSH and CDR2 LQKENI. V gave up 2 bases and J gave up 0 bases, with 11 bases separating them. Here the CDR3 reads CASSPEGGSSYNSPLHF. The CDR3 DNA sequence: TGTGCCAGCTCACCAGAGGGAGGAAGCTCCTATAATTCACCCCTCCACTTT.

The CDR3 region is CASSLIGGETEAFF. In DNA form, the CDR3 reads TGCGCCAGCAGCTTGATTGGGGGTGAGACTGAAGCTTTCTTT. V and J are TRBV5-1 and TRBJ1-1; D is perhaps TRBD1 (5 bases). The V and J ends lost 1 base and 5 bases respectively, with 12 bases between them. CDR3 size: 14 residues. Germline CDR1 is SGHRS and CDR2 is YFSETQ.

This clone was found a few times. This chain uses TRBV9 with TRBJ2-7; D ambiguous. Trimming took off 0 bases at V and 0 bases at J, with 7 bases between the two ends. Germline V gene data show CDR1 as SGDLS and CDR2 as YYNGEE. The CDR3 is 14 residues long. The CDR3 DNA is TGTGCCAGCAGCGTAGGACGGAGCTCCTACGAGCAGTACTTC. Translation: CASSVGRSSYEQYF. The complete variable domain, with remaining parts taken from reference TRBV9 and TRBJ2-7, reads DSGVTQTPKHLITATGQRVTLRCSPRSGDLSVYWYQQSLDQGLQFLIQYYNGEERAKGNILERFSAQQFPDLHSELNLSSLELGDSALYFCASSVGRSSYEQYFGPGTRLTVT.

The chain has TRBV19 and TRBJ2-3; D is possibly TRBD1 (5 bases). The length of the CDR3 is 15 residues. V was cut by 3 bases and J by 3 bases, with 13 bases left in between. Germline V gene data show CDR1 as LNHDA and CDR2 as SQIVND (reference sequence). The CDR3 region is CASSIGAGSTDTQYF. The CDR3 region has the DNA TGTGCCAGTAGTATTGGGGCAGGGTCGACAGATACGCAGTATTTT.

V gene TRBV18 combines with J gene TRBJ2-5; D possibly corresponds to TRBD1 (5 bases). The CDR3 runs to 15 residues. The germline gives CDR1 KGHSH, CDR2 LQKENI. V lost 2 bases and J 3 bases, leaving 13 bases between the germline ends. The CDR3 spells CASSPNHRTKETQYF. CDR3 nucleotide sequence: TGTGCCAGCTCACCAAATCACAGGACCAAAGAGACCCAGTACTTC.

This chain uses TRBV5-1 with TRBJ1-2, with D unresolved. The CDR3 is made up of 13 amino acids. The V end lost 0 bases, the J end lost 4 bases, and 7 bases lay between the germline ends. Germline V CDR1 and CDR2: SGHRS, YFSETQ. This CDR3 reads CASSLDPAYGYTF. The CDR3 DNA follows: TGCGCCAGCAGCTTGGACCCGGCCTATGGCTACACCTTC.

This chain links TRBV7-9 with TRBJ2-3, with 7 bases that match TRBD2. The length of the CDR3 is 16 residues. The V and J ends lost 4 bases and 1 base, in that order; junction bases with no gene match: 8. Germline V gives CDR1 SEHNR, CDR2 FQNEAQ (reference sequence). In DNA, the CDR3 is TGTGCCAGCAGCTCCCGGACTAGTAGCGGCACAGATACGCAGTATTTT. This translates into CASSSRTSSGTDTQYF.

This clone occurred once. The chain is built from TRBV2 and TRBJ2-5; D might be TRBD2 (7 bases). The CDR3 is 19 residues long. Germline lookup yields CDR1 SNHLY and CDR2 FYNNEI. Trimming took off 1 base at V and 4 bases at J, with 25 bases between the two ends. The CDR3 DNA reads TGTGCCAGCAGTGAAGACGTAGGGGGGGCCTACCCTCGACGAGAGACCCAGTACTTC. Protein: CASSEDVGGAYPRRETQYF.

J is TRBJ1-2 and V is TRBV5-5; D is ambiguous. Trimming left V 4 bases short and J 5 bases short, with 24 bases between. The CDR3 length is 17 residues. Germline-derived CDR1 and CDR2 are SGHKS and YYEKEE (reference sequence). DNA of the CDR3: TGTGCCAGCAGCCTGTCTCTATTTGCGGGTTTCCTTTATGGCTACACCTTC. Protein product: CASSLSLFAGFLYGYTF.

The rearrangement links TRBV12-5 to TRBJ1-2; TRBD1 is a possible D gene (5 bases). V was cut by 3 bases and J by 7 bases, with 12 bases left in between. Germline CDR1 is LGHNT and CDR2 is FRNRAP. The CDR3 runs to 13 residues. The CDR3 spells CASGLAGLGGYTF. For the CDR3, the DNA is TGTGCTAGTGGTTTAGCAGGGCTCGGTGGCTACACCTTC.

The V call is TRBV7-9, the J call TRBJ1-4; TRBD1 matches 8 bases. The CDR3 consists of 16 residues. CDR1 is SEHNR, CDR2 FQNEAQ, per germline (reference sequence). Unmatched junction bases numbered 11, after V lost 1 base and J lost 10 bases. Here the CDR3 reads CASSLGMRDRTGKLFF. The CDR3 bases are TGTGCCAGCAGCTTAGGGATGCGGGACAGGACGGGAAAACTGTTTTTT.

The chain joins TRBV19 to TRBJ2-5; 8 bases line up with TRBD2. Germline V gives CDR1 LNHDA, CDR2 SQIVND (reference sequence). Trimming cost V 2 bases and J 5 bases; bases outside gene matches: 13. This CDR3 has 17 residues. CDR3 sequence reads: CASSIMLAGMMSETQYF. In DNA form, the CDR3 reads TGTGCCAGTAGTATAATGTTAGCGGGGATGATGTCGGAGACCCAGTACTTC. The variable domain in full, completed from reference TRBV19 and TRBJ2-5, reads DGGITQSPKYLFRKEGQNVTLSCEQNLNHDAMYWYRQDPGQGLRLIYYSQIVNDFQKGDIAEGYSVSREKKESFPLTVTSAQKNPTAFYLCASSIMLAGMMSETQYFGPGTRLLVL.

This clone came up once. The chain recombines TRBV2 with TRBJ2-2, with a weak D call TRBD2 (6 bases). The germline V gene has CDR1 SNHLY and CDR2 FYNNEI. The CDR3 consists of 15 residues. Deletions cut 4 bases from V and 3 bases from J, with 12 bases between. This chain's CDR3 is CASSGGSGHTGELFF. The CDR3, as DNA: TGTGCCAGCAGTGGGGGTAGCGGACACACCGGGGAGCTGTTTTTT.

The V and J genes are TRBV11-3 and TRBJ2-1; TRBD1 aligns across 7 bases. V dropped 4 bases and J dropped 1; count of bases not matched to a gene: 7. The CDR3 has 16 amino acids. The germline V gene has CDR1 SGHNT and CDR2 YENEEA. The CDR3 loop reads CASSSGQVRSYNEQFF. The DNA of the CDR3 is TGTGCCAGCAGCTCTGGACAGGTGAGGTCCTACAATGAGCAGTTCTTC.

This clone was recorded once. V gene TRBV28 combines with J gene TRBJ2-7; D remains ambiguous. V lost 3 bases, J lost 0 bases, and 12 bases lay in between. This CDR3 has 15 amino acids. Per the germline V gene, CDR1 is MDHEN and CDR2 is SYDVKM. CDR3 bases: TGTGCCAGCAGTTTTGGTGGATTAGGCTCCTACGAGCAGTACTTC. Translating it yields CASSFGGLGSYEQYF.

The rearrangement joins TRBV4-1 to TRBJ1-2, with D unclear. V lost 4 bases and J 2 bases, leaving 8 bases between the germline ends. This CDR3 region has 13 residues. From germline, CDR1 is MGHRA and CDR2 YSYEKL. The CDR3 sequence: CASSPPSNYGYTF. The CDR3 nucleotides are TGCGCCAGCAGCCCACCCTCCAACTATGGCTACACCTTC.

The V and J genes are TRBV9 and TRBJ1-3; D not certain. The V gene's germline CDR1 is SGDLS and CDR2 YYNGEE. The ends were cut back, 2 bases at V and 2 bases at J, with 14 bases in the middle. The CDR3 extends over 16 amino acids. CDR3 residues: CASSVQGSSTGNTIYF. CDR3 DNA sequence: TGTGCCAGCAGCGTCCAAGGCTCGTCGACTGGAAACACCATATATTTT.

This chain joins TRBV6-1 and TRBJ1-5; D may be TRBD1 (5 bases). The V gene's germline CDR1 is MNHNS and CDR2 SASEGT. With 8 bases removed from V and 0 bases from J, the gap between germline ends came to 14 bases. This CDR3 contains 15 residues. CDR3 sequence (DNA): TGTGCCAGCGTGGAGGGGAGTACTAGCAATCAGCCCCAGCATTTT. The encoded protein is CASVEGSTSNQPQHF.

The chain is built from TRBV6-5 and TRBJ1-1, with D unclear. The CDR3 totals 15 residues. Trimming took off 5 bases at V and 1 base at J, with 14 bases between the two ends. Per the germline V gene, CDR1 is MNHEY and CDR2 is SVGAGI. CDR3 nucleotides: TGTGCCAGCAGTCGAGAATTATGGAAGAACACTGAAGCTTTCTTT. It encodes CASSRELWKNTEAFF.

The gene calls are TRBV6-1 and TRBJ2-5, with 11 nucleotides matching TRBD2. Germline CDR1 and CDR2: MNHNS and SASEGT. CDR3 length equals 16 residues. V was clipped by 4 bases and J by 4 bases; unmatched bases: 8. The DNA of the CDR3 is TGTGCCAGCAGTGCCCGACTAGCGGGAAAGGTAGAGACCCAGTACTTC. Translated: CASSARLAGKVETQYF.

J is TRBJ2-3 and V is TRBV5-5; D possibly corresponds to TRBD1 (6 bases). This CDR3 has 17 amino acids. Per germline, CDR1 SGHKS and CDR2 YYEKEE (reference sequence). Trimming shortened V by 0 bases and J by 0 bases, and 14 bases separated the two germline ends. CDR3 DNA: TGTGCCAGCAGCTTGGTTGGGACAACCCTTAGCACAGATACGCAGTATTTT. Protein: CASSLVGTTLSTDTQYF.

The rearrangement uses TRBV27 and TRBJ2-1, with unresolved D. V was trimmed by 5 bases and J by 4 bases, leaving 15 bases between them. This CDR3 has 15 residues. Germline CDR1 and CDR2: MNHEY and SMNVEV (reference sequence). The CDR3 DNA follows: TGTGCCAGCAGTCCCCTGGATAAAGTTTACAATGAGCAGTTCTTC. This codes for CASSPLDKVYNEQFF.

The gene calls are TRBV10-1 and TRBJ2-7; no clear D gene. The ends were cut back, 0 bases at V and 0 bases at J, with 6 bases in the middle. Germline V CDR1 and CDR2: WNHNN, SYGVQD (reference sequence). This CDR3 spans 14 amino acids. CDR3 DNA: TGCGCCAGCAGTGAGTCAGGCGACTCCTACGAGCAGTACTTC. Translating it yields CASSESGDSYEQYF.

V is TRBV19 and J is TRBJ2-7, with 9 bases matching TRBD1. The V gene end was trimmed by 8 bases and the J gene end by 5 bases; junction bases not matched to a gene: 7. Germline CDR1 and CDR2: LNHDA and SQIVND (reference sequence). The CDR3 contains 13 residues. The CDR3 protein is CASARDRVNEQYF. The CDR3 DNA sequence: TGTGCCAGTGCCCGGGACAGGGTGAACGAGCAGTACTTC.

V is TRBV6-1 and J is TRBJ2-1; 10 bases are a match to TRBD2. V gave up 8 bases and J gave up 1 base; unmatched junction bases: 5. Germline CDR1 reads MNHNS; CDR2 reads SASEGT. The CDR3 runs to 15 residues. CDR3 in amino acids: CASQGLALSYNEQFF. CDR3 nucleotides: TGTGCCAGCCAGGGACTAGCGTTGTCCTACAATGAGCAGTTCTTC.